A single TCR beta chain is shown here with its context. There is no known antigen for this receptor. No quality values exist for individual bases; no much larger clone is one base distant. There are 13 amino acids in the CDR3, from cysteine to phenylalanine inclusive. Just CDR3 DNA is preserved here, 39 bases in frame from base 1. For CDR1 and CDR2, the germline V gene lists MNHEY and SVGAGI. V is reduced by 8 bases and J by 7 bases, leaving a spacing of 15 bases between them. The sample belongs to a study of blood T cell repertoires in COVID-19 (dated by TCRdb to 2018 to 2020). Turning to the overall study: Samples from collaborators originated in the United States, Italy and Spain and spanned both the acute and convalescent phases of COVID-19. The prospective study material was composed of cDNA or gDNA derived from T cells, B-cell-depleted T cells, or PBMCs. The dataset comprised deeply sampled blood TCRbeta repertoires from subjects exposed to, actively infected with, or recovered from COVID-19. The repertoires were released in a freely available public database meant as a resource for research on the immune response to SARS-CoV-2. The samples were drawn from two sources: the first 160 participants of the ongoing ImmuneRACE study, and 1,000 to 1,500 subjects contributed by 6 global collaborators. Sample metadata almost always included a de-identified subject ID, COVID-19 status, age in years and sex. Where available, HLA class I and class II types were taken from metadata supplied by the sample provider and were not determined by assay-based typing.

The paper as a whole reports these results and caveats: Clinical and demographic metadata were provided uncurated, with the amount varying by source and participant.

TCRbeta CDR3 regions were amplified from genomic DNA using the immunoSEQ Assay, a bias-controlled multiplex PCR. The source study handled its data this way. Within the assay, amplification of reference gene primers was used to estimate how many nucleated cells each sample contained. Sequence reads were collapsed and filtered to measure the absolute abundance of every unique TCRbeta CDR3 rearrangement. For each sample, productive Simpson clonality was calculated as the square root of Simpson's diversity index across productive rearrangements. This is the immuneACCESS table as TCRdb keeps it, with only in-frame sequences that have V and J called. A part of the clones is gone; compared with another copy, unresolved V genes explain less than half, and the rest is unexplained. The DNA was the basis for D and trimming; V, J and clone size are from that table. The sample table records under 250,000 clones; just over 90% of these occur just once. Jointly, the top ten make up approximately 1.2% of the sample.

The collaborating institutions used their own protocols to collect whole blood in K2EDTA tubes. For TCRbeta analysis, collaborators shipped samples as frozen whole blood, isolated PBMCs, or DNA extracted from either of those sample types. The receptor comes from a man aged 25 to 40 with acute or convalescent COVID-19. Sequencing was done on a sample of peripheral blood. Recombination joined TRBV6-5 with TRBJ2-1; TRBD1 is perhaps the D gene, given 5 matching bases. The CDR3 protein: CASHGAYFNEQFF. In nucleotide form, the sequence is TGTGCCAGCCATGGGGCGTATTTTAATGAGCAGTTCTTC.